The 29 T cell receptor beta chains below come from one sample, sequenced in a study of T cell repertoires in cytomegalovirus infection. From the reads, TCRdb called clonotypes with MiXCR, one entry per CDR3 protein. This sample carries over 250,000 distinct CDR3 sequences, roughly a fifth of them seen once, and the ten largest clones take about 20%. No antigens are known for them. Sequences were derived from cultured PBMCs, sampled from culture after CMV antigen stimulation. All receptors come from a human donor in good health (CMV status not recorded). Some clones in this sample may be carry-over from other donors' samples.

The chain links TRBV19 to TRBJ2-3; tentative D call: TRBD1 (5 bases). V was trimmed by 6 bases and J by 5 bases, leaving 12 bases between them. The CDR3 totals 13 residues. In germline, CDR1 is LNHDA, CDR2 SQIVND (reference sequence). The CDR3 is CASRETERDTQYF. The CDR3 DNA reads TGTGCCAGTAGGGAGACAGAGCGAGATACGCAGTATTTT.

This clonotype was picked up many times. The chain couples TRBV12-3 or TRBV12-4 to TRBJ1-1; D gene ambiguous. With 6 bases removed from V and 4 bases from J, the gap between germline ends came to 15 bases. The CDR3 has 14 residues. This chain's CDR3 is CASSDTSVSTEAFF. DNA for the CDR3: TGTGCCAGCAGCGACACGTCTGTGAGCACTGAAGCTTTCTTT.

The chain carries TRBV19 and TRBJ1-1; 10 nucleotides line up with TRBD1. The CDR3 loop spans 16 amino acids. Trimming cost V 3 bases and J 3 bases; bases outside gene matches: 7. Germline V gene data show CDR1 as LNHDA and CDR2 as SQIVND (reference sequence). The CDR3 here is CASSMSGTGVDTEAFF. The CDR3 coding sequence is TGTGCCAGTAGTATGTCCGGGACAGGGGTGGACACTGAAGCTTTCTTT. The full variable domain, with the rest looked up from reference TRBV19 and TRBJ1-1, is DGGITQSPKYLFRKEGQNVTLSCEQNLNHDAMYWYRQDPGQGLRLIYYSQIVNDFQKGDIAEGYSVSREKKESFPLTVTSAQKNPTAFYLCASSMSGTGVDTEAFFGQGTRLTVV.

This clonotype was counted only a few times. J is TRBJ1-6 and V is TRBV5-1, with 9 bases fitting TRBD1. The J segment lost 10 bases and the V segment lost 4 bases, leaving 9 bases of the junction unmatched. The CDR3 sequence is 15 residues long. The germline CDR1 and CDR2 sequences are SGHRS and YFSETQ. This CDR3 reads CASSPTGTGISPLHF. The CDR3 DNA reads TGCGCCAGCAGCCCAACCGGGACAGGGATATCACCCCTCCACTTT.

This clonotype was found many times. The V and J genes are TRBV25-1 and TRBJ2-3; TRBD2 might be the D (6 bases). CDR3 length equals 15 residues. From germline, CDR1 is MGHDK and CDR2 SYGVNS. Trimming took 2 bases from V and 1 from J, leaving 10 bases between them. CDR3 residues: CASSEPGVGTDTQYF. The CDR3 DNA reads as TGTGCCAGCAGTGAACCGGGGGTTGGCACAGATACGCAGTATTTT.

The chain couples TRBV7-2 to TRBJ1-2; D is unresolved. The CDR3 runs 12 residues. The germline gives CDR1 SGHTA, CDR2 FQGNSA. Trimming removed 5 bases at V and 8 bases at J, with 12 bases between. CDR3 loop: CASSPVPTGYTF. The CDR3 region has the DNA TGTGCCAGCAGCCCCGTCCCCACGGGCTACACCTTC. The full variable domain, rest sourced from reference TRBV7-2 and TRBJ1-2, is GAGVSQSPSNKVTEKGKDVELRCDPISGHTALYWYRQSLGQGLEFLIYFQGNSAPDKSGLPSDRFSAERTGGSVSTLTIQRTQQEDSAVYLCASSPVPTGYTFGSGTRLTVV.

The chain employs TRBV2 and TRBJ1-1; D is undetermined. Trimming shortened V by 10 bases and J by 5 bases, and 17 bases separated the two germline ends. CDR3 size: 13 residues. Germline V gene lookup returns CDR1 SNHLY and CDR2 FYNNEI. CDR3 nucleotides: TGTGCCACCAGCCCCCCTCGGAGAACTGAAGCTTTCTTT. Translated, it gives CATSPPRRTEAFF.

This clonotype was detected a few times. This chain links TRBV6-2 or TRBV6-3 with TRBJ2-7; D remains ambiguous. CDR3 size: 14 residues. Trimming removed 9 bases from V and 0 bases from J, with 15 bases in between. Per germline, CDR1 MNHEY and CDR2 SVGEGT. The CDR3 DNA sequence: TGTGCCAGTAAATCAAACCTTCTCTCCTACGAGCAGTACGTC. The encoded protein is CASKSNLLSYEQYV.

The V gene is TRBV19, the J gene TRBJ2-6, with 7 bases aligning to TRBD2. This CDR3 is built from 17 residues. CDR1 LNHDA and CDR2 SQIVND come from the germline V gene (reference sequence). V gave up 4 bases and J gave up 0 bases; unmatched junction bases: 6. The CDR3 here is CASSRLAGTSGANVLTF. CDR3 coding DNA: TGTGCCAGTAGTAGACTAGCCGGGACCTCTGGGGCCAACGTCCTGACTTTC.

The V gene is TRBV6-6, the J gene TRBJ2-7; tentative D call: TRBD2 (5 bases). Deletions cut 6 bases from V and 1 base from J, with 10 bases between. Germline V CDR1 and CDR2: MNHNY, SVGAGI (reference sequence). The CDR3 covers 13 residues. CDR3 DNA sequence: TGTGCCAGCAGCTTGGACTGGTCCTACGAGCAGTACTTC. Protein: CASSLDWSYEQYF.

The chain links TRBV19 to TRBJ2-1; D tentatively reads TRBD1 or TRBD2 (5 bases each). The V gene's germline CDR1 is LNHDA and CDR2 SQIVND (reference sequence). With 1 base removed from V and 4 bases from J, the gap between germline ends came to 11 bases. This CDR3 spans 15 amino acids. The CDR3 DNA is TGTGCCAGTAGTATAGCGGGACCCTCTTACAATGAGCAGTTCTTC. Protein: CASSIAGPSYNEQFF.

The V gene is TRBV18, the J gene TRBJ2-1; maybe TRBD2 (5 bases). Germline V CDR1 and CDR2: KGHSH, LQKENI. The CDR3 totals 16 residues. Trimming shortened V by 4 bases and J by 6 bases, and 19 bases separated the two germline ends. The chain's CDR3 is CASSLIARLGSNEQFF. Here the CDR3 DNA reads TGTGCCAGCTCACTTATAGCGAGATTGGGTTCCAATGAGCAGTTCTTC. Combining the CDR3 with reference TRBV18 and TRBJ2-1 gives the whole variable domain NAGVMQNPRHLVRRRGQEARLRCSPMKGHSHVYWYRQLPEEGLKFMVYLQKENIIDESGMPKERFSAEFPKEGPSILRIQQVVRGDSAAYFCASSLIARLGSNEQFFGPGTRLTVL.

This clonotype was picked up a small number of times. The V and J genes are TRBV6-2 or TRBV6-3 and TRBJ2-1; D gene uncertain. Germline V gives CDR1 MNHEY, CDR2 SVGEGT. The V end was cut by 7 bases, the J end by 9 bases, with 16 bases between. This CDR3 is 13 amino acids long. The CDR3 protein is CASTGPVMSEQFF. CDR3 DNA: TGTGCCAGCACCGGTCCAGTCATGAGTGAGCAGTTCTTC.

The chain recombines TRBV6-5 with TRBJ1-1; D is ambiguous. Germline CDR1 MNHEY, CDR2 SVGAGI. The CDR3 runs 12 residues. Trimming shortened V by 2 bases and J by 8 bases, and 9 bases separated the two germline ends. The CDR3 spells CASSYPGREAFF. The CDR3 coding sequence is TGTGCCAGCAGTTACCCCGGGCGGGAAGCTTTCTTT.

As regards this clonotype: This CDR3 fails to terminate in the conserved phenylalanine or tryptophan, so it likely reflects a read error. The CDR3 nucleotides are TGTGCCAGCAGGGCGGCGGCCTCCTACAATGAGCAGTTCCTC. It translates to CASRAAASYNEQFL. The chain links TRBV6-8 to TRBJ2-1; no firm D call. The CDR3 is 14 residues long. Germline CDR1 is MNHGY and CDR2 is SAAAGT. Deletions cut 6 bases from V and 0 bases from J, with 9 bases between.

The chain has TRBV27 and TRBJ1-5, with 7 nucleotides matching TRBD1. Germline lookup yields CDR1 MNHEY and CDR2 SMNVEV (reference sequence). The J segment lost 10 bases and the V segment lost 2 bases, leaving 5 bases of the junction unmatched. The CDR3 extends over 13 amino acids. The CDR3 DNA sequence: TGTGCCAGCAGTTTAACAGGGGTCACACCCCAGCATTTT. Its protein is CASSLTGVTPQHF.

There are many counts of this clonotype. The chain has TRBV7-9 and TRBJ1-2, with TRBD1 matching 7 bases. The CDR3 loop spans 17 amino acids. The J segment lost 2 bases and the V segment lost 0 bases, leaving 9 bases of the junction unmatched. From germline, CDR1 is SEHNR and CDR2 FQNEAQ (reference sequence). CDR3 in amino acids: CASSLAGDSRPNYGYTF. The CDR3 DNA sequence: TGTGCCAGCAGCTTAGCCGGGGACAGTCGCCCCAACTATGGCTACACCTTC. The entire variable domain, with the rest obtained from reference TRBV7-9 and TRBJ1-2, is as follows: DTGVSQNPRHKITKRGQNVTFRCDPISEHNRLYWYRQTLGQGPEFLTYFQNEAQLEKSRLLSDRFSAERPKGSFSTLEIQRTEQGDSAMYLCASSLAGDSRPNYGYTFGSGTRLTVV.

The V gene is TRBV5-1, the J gene TRBJ1-2, with TRBD1 matching 11 bases. After removal of 4 bases from V and 3 bases from J, the junction contained 2 bases not matched to a gene. Germline loops: CDR1 SGHRS, CDR2 YFSETQ. The CDR3 length is 14 residues. As DNA, the CDR3 is TGCGCCAGCAGCACGGGACAGGGGGACTATGGCTACACCTTC. Translation: CASSTGQGDYGYTF.

There are a few counts of this clonotype. The rearrangement joins TRBV7-9 to TRBJ2-1; 9 bases are shared with TRBD2. CDR1 SEHNR and CDR2 FQNEAQ come from the germline V gene (reference sequence). Trimming removed 5 bases from V and 3 bases from J; junction bases left unmatched: 8. This CDR3 spans 16 amino acids. The DNA of the CDR3 is TGTGCCAGCAGCGATCCCAAAGCGGGGGGCTACAATGAGCAGTTCTTC. Translation gives CASSDPKAGGYNEQFF.

This clonotype was seen ten or more times. V usage is TRBV12-3 or TRBV12-4 and J usage is TRBJ2-2; D may be TRBD1 (6 bases). V was shortened by 5 bases and J by 4 bases, with 14 bases between the two germline ends. The CDR3 totals 15 residues. This chain's CDR3 is CASSPTTGLTGELFF. DNA of the CDR3: TGTGCCAGCAGTCCTACTACAGGGCTCACCGGGGAGCTGTTTTTT.

This clonotype was seen ten or more times. The chain links TRBV28 to TRBJ2-5; 9 bases line up with TRBD1. Germline V gives CDR1 MDHEN, CDR2 SYDVKM. With V trimmed by 6 bases and J by 5 bases, 10 bases remained unmatched. CDR3 size: 15 residues. In DNA form, the CDR3 reads TGTGCCAGCAGACAAACAGGGGGCCAGGGCGAGACCCAGTACTTC. It codes for CASRQTGGQGETQYF. The variable domain in full, completed from reference TRBV28 and TRBJ2-5, reads DVKVTQSSRYLVKRTGEKVFLECVQDMDHENMFWYRQDPGLGLRLIYFSYDVKMKEKGDIPEGYSVSREKKERFSLILESASTNQTSMYLCASRQTGGQGETQYFGPGTRLLVL.

The table lists this clonotype with many counts. V gene TRBV7-2 combines with J gene TRBJ2-5; D may be TRBD1 or TRBD2 (5 bases each). Germline V gene lookup returns CDR1 SGHTA and CDR2 FQGNSA. Trimming cost V 5 bases and J 3 bases, with 10 bases left between them. The CDR3 spans 13 residues. The CDR3 DNA sequence: TGTGCCAGCAGCCGGGGCTATAAAGAGACCCAGTACTTC. Its translation: CASSRGYKETQYF.

Ten or more counts support this clonotype. The chain carries TRBV11-1 and TRBJ1-2; possible D gene TRBD1, 6 bases. With 5 bases removed from V and 5 bases from J, the gap between germline ends came to 18 bases. This CDR3 contains 15 residues. Germline CDR1 reads SGHAT; CDR2 reads FQDESV (reference sequence). The CDR3 spells CASSPSPDRNYGYTF. The CDR3 nucleotides are TGTGCCAGCAGCCCCTCTCCCGACAGGAATTATGGCTACACCTTC. Full variable domain (outside the CDR3, taken from reference TRBV11-1 and TRBJ1-2): EAEVAQSPRYKITEKSQAVAFWCDPISGHATLYWYRQILGQGPELLVQFQDESVVDDSQLPKDRFSAERLKGVDSTLKIQPAELGDSAMYLCASSPSPDRNYGYTFGSGTRLTVV.

The chain joins TRBV25-1 to TRBJ1-3; D is uncertain. The CDR3 is 15 amino acids. Germline V gene sequence: CDR1 MGHDK, CDR2 SYGVNS. The V and J ends lost 1 base and 0 bases respectively, with 7 bases between them. Here the CDR3 DNA reads TGTGCCAGCAGTGAATGGCGGCCCTCTGGAAACACCATATATTTT. Translated, it gives CASSEWRPSGNTIYF.

This clonotype turned up a few times. The CDR3 DNA reads as TGCAGCGTGGGTACTAGCGGAAGCACAGATACGCAGTATTTT. It encodes CSVGTSGSTDTQYF. V and J are TRBV29-1 and TRBJ2-3; 8 nucleotides agree with TRBD2. Germline CDR1 is SQVTM and CDR2 is ANQGSEA. CDR3 length: 14 amino acids. The J segment lost 0 bases and the V segment lost 6 bases, leaving 5 bases of the junction unmatched.

This clonotype has a handful of counts. In DNA, the CDR3 is TGTGCCAGCACCCCGTTCGGGGGTTTCGCGAACACCGGGGAGCTGTTTTTT. It is translated as CASTPFGGFANTGELFF. This sequence joins TRBV6-2 or TRBV6-3 and TRBJ2-2; TRBD2 might be the D (6 bases). Germline lookup yields CDR1 MNHEY and CDR2 SVGEGT. V dropped 7 bases and J dropped 0 bases, with 18 bases sitting between them. This CDR3 spans 17 amino acids.

With regard to this clonotype: One base away lies a much larger clone, so this may be a sequencing read error. The rearrangement uses TRBV6-5 and TRBJ1-2, with D maybe TRBD1 (5 bases). Per germline, CDR1 MNHEY and CDR2 SVGAGI. The CDR3 sequence is 16 residues long. In nucleotides, the CDR3 is TGTGCCAGCAGTTCCCAGCCGGGACCGAACTACTATGGCTACATCTTC. This gives the protein CASSSQPGPNYYGYIF.

This clonotype turned up a few times. The genes are TRBV6-6 and TRBJ2-6, with 7 bases aligning to TRBD1. Germline assignment: CDR1 MNHNY and CDR2 SVGAGI (reference sequence). Trimming took 0 bases from V and 1 from J; bases not matched to a gene: 0. The CDR3 contains 16 residues. CDR3: CASSYSTGSGANVLTF. In DNA, the CDR3 is TGTGCCAGCAGTTACTCGACAGGGTCTGGGGCCAACGTCCTGACTTTC.

The genes are TRBV7-9 and TRBJ2-2; TRBD1 matches at 10 bases. CDR1 and CDR2 (germline): SEHNR, FQNEAQ (reference sequence). The V segment lost 4 bases and the J segment 4 bases; nucleotides outside the gene matches: 18. The CDR3 has 20 residues. CDR3 residues: CASSSFDDRWDRGITGELFF. CDR3 coding DNA: TGTGCCAGCAGCTCTTTCGACGACAGGTGGGACAGGGGTATCACCGGGGAGCTGTTTTTT.